This T cell receptor (beta chain) was identified during a study of T cells in Graves' hyperthyroidism and ophthalmopathy. Whole-study context: Peripheral blood was drawn at first diagnosis, prior to all treatment.

Broader study findings: From stable hyperthyroidism, ophthalmopathy was separated by a 13 V-J model. Within blood appeared most thyroid clonotypes that had expanded above 0.001.

The sample holds many counts of this clonotype. The antigen remains undetermined. Researchers amplified the TCR beta CDR3 regions from RNA transcripts. The HTBI primer set served for first-round RT-PCR of the TCR CDR3. TCRdb passed the multiplex PCR reads through MiXCR, listing each CDR3 protein once. Of about 720,000 distinct CDR3 sequences in the sample, approximately 19% are singletons; the top ten hold over 15%. Patients showing uncontrolled infection, other autoimmune disease, pregnancy or lactation were ineligible. The origin of this receptor is a woman aged 50 to 60 with Graves' hyperthyroidism that later progressed to Graves' ophthalmopathy. Sequenced input: blood.

The CDR3 DNA sequence: TGCGCCAGCAGCTTTGGCATGGATACGCAGTATTTT. Protein product: CASSFGMDTQYF. V is TRBV5-1 and J is TRBJ2-3; D unclear. The CDR3 is 12 amino acids. The V end was cut by 2 bases, the J end by 6 bases, with 7 bases between. Germline V gene lookup returns CDR1 SGHRS and CDR2 YFSETQ.